The sequence of this TCR beta chain was determined in a study of regulatory T cells in long-lasting Graves disease. This clonotype was recorded at least ten times. V lost 1 base to trimming and J lost 4 bases, with 1 base between them. The CDR3 runs 11 residues. The sample's time point: persistent/refractory GD, antithyroid drugs over 5 years with positive TRAb. The TCR library was made from RNA that had been extracted from PBMCs in TRIzol. Library construction for TCR beta used iRepertoire HTBI primers and Arm-PCR of CDR3 regions. Via MiXCR, TCRdb re-called the multiplex PCR reads, giving one row per CDR3 protein. This sample has 500,000 to 700,000 distinct CDR3 sequences, with 25% to 35% found just once.

This clonotype was sampled from a female donor with Graves disease. The chain combines TRBV12-3 or TRBV12-4 with TRBJ1-1; the D is unclear. Here the sequenced sample was peripheral blood mononuclear cells (PBMCs), taken when the disease was refractory, from a patient treated with antithyroid drugs. The CDR3 bases are TGTGCCAGCAGTTTAGGCACTGAAGCTTTCTTT. Translated: CASSLGTEAFF.